This T cell receptor (beta chain) was sequenced for a study of Ad26.COV2.S vaccination and SARS-CoV-2 variants (dated by TCRdb to the early 2020s). About the investigation overall: Vaccine-arm donors were drawn from COV1001, a multicentre, randomized, double-blind, placebo-controlled phase I-IIa trial of Ad26.COV2.S in healthy adults. Ad26.COV2.S was administered intramuscularly at a dose of 5x10^10 or 1x10^11 viral particles, either as one shot or as two shots given 56 days apart. TCRbeta repertoire sequencing was used to assess the specificity and breadth of SARS-CoV-2-reactive T cell receptors after Ad26.COV2.S vaccination. The TCR-sequenced set comprised about 32 samples: about 19 Ad26.COV2.S vaccine recipients, 5 placebo recipients and 8 SARS-CoV-2 convalescent individuals. Participants in the trial were split at random into five groups of five each, receiving low-dose or high-dose Ad26.COV2.S once or twice, or else placebo on both occasions. Blinding of investigators to trial group allocation was maintained during experiments and outcome assessment.

What the authors observed across the whole study: Compared with placebo recipients, Ad26.COV2.S recipients showed higher spike-specific TCR breadth (P = 0.0014). Vaccine and placebo recipients had similar non-spike TCR breadth, a finding consistent with the vaccine containing only spike. Substantial breadth of spike-specific CD8+ and CD4+ T cell responses was reported after vaccination. Comparing responses between vaccine doses or regimens was not something the study was powered to do. The authors noted that the TCR breadth and depth analyses may have underestimated total T cell responses.

This specimen's treatment or condition label, interpreted: around 19 received Ad26.COV2.S at low or high dose, single or two shots; a few received placebo; per-sample allocation not given. For vaccine and placebo recipients, the sequenced repertoires came from samples collected on day 63 after the first injection. Between 29 July and 7 August 2020, Cohort 1b enrolled some 25 adults aged 18-55 years at one site in Boston, USA. Ad26.COV2.S consisted of a replication-incompetent adenovirus type 26 vector by which a prefusion-stabilized SARS-CoV-2 spike protein from the original Wuhan strain was expressed. The immunoSEQ Assay was used to sequence TCRbeta CDR3 regions. After extraction, genomic DNA underwent amplification by bias-controlled multiplex PCR, followed by high-throughput sequencing. The authors' analysis ran thus. To quantify the absolute abundance of every unique TCRbeta CDR3 region, sequences were collapsed and filtered. Usable DNA was measured by amplifying reference genes present in all nucleated cells, and TCRbeta template counts were normalized to that usable DNA to estimate T cell fraction. Repertoire TCRs were annotated as SARS-CoV-2-specific when V gene, CDR3 amino acid sequence and J gene were exactly matched to a known reactive TCR set. The reference SARS-CoV-2 TCR set was derived from MIRA and filtered for enrichment in COVID-19-positive ImmuneCODE repertoires, a step that removed public or cross-reactive TCRs. Based on the MIRA antigens, annotated TCRs were further analysed at the level of specific ORF or position within ORF. Breadth was defined as annotated unique rearrangements over total unique productive rearrangements; depth was the summed frequency of those rearrangements. Two-sided Wilcoxon rank-sum tests were applied when comparing TCR breadth between groups. TCRdb provides this immuneACCESS table in a form limited to in-frame rearrangements. Some clones are lacking; in checked studies, under half of them reflect an unresolved V gene, and why the rest are absent is not known. V, J and clone size were drawn from that table, and D and trimming were deduced from the DNA. This sample is represented by roughly 400,000 clones; about 90% of them were singletons. Together, the top ten hold about 1.6% of the sample.

In regard to this clone: Its specific antigen is unknown. Per-base quality was not reported, and no clone a single base away is much larger than it.

V is clipped by 1 base and J by 4 bases, and the sequence between their germline boundaries is 6 bases long. The CDR3 spans 13 residues, from the cysteine through the phenylalanine. Only the CDR3 DNA stays, 39 bases, in frame from base 1. CDR1 and CDR2 are drawn from the germline V gene: LGHNA, YSLEER. The rearranged segments are TRBV4-3 and TRBJ2-3; the D gene is unclear. The sequencing used peripheral blood, collected in a trial of Ad26.COV2.S vaccine versus placebo. The clonotype originates from a person aged 18 to 59 who received the Ad26.COV2.S COVID-19 vaccine or a placebo. The CDR3 here reads CASSQGRSDTQYF. The sequenced DNA: TGCGCCAGCAGCCAAGGAAGGTCAGATACGCAGTATTTT.